One sample yielded the 23 T cell receptor beta chains listed below, sequenced in a study of blood T cell repertoires in COVID-19. Using immunoSEQ multiplex PCR, the repertoire was profiled, and TCRdb retains in-frame clones only, with some absent. The sample has under 250,000 clones; approximately 81% are singletons. The sequencing input was peripheral blood. All receptors come from a woman older than 75 with acute or convalescent COVID-19.

Here the CDR3 DNA reads TGTGCCAGCAGGACGACAGGGCCTACGAGTGAGCAGTACTTC. This translates into CASRTTGPTSEQYF. J is TRBJ2-7 and V is TRBV6-5, with 7 bases that match TRBD1. CDR3 size: 14 residues. The germline V gene encodes CDR1 MNHEY and CDR2 SVGAGI. The ends lost 6 bases at V and 7 bases at J; junction bases unmatched: 12.

In this sample, this clone turned up once. V and J are TRBV5-1 and TRBJ1-1; D may be TRBD1 (5 bases). This CDR3 region has 12 residues. Trimming stripped 5 bases from V and 3 bases from J, with 8 bases between. Germline CDR1 and CDR2: SGHRS and YFSETQ. For the CDR3, the DNA is TGCGCCAGCAGTTTAGGGGACACTGAAGCTTTCTTT. Its translation is CASSLGDTEAFF.

This chain uses TRBV11-1 with TRBJ1-6, with D unresolved. Trimming pared 4 bases from V and 9 bases from J, leaving 7 bases between. CDR3 length: 12 residues. Germline V CDR1 and CDR2: SGHAT, FQDESV (reference sequence). The CDR3 reads CASSSGGSPLHF. CDR3 nucleotides: TGTGCCAGCAGCTCGGGAGGTTCACCCCTCCACTTT.

V and J are TRBV24-1 and TRBJ2-5; 9 nucleotides match TRBD1. V shed 0 bases, J shed 2 bases, and the junction held 15 bases outside the gene matches. Germline V gene sequence: CDR1 KGHDR, CDR2 SFDVKD. The CDR3 spans 20 residues. In DNA form, the CDR3 reads TGTGCCACCAGTGATTTGGCCTCGGGACAGGGACAAGGGGGTCAAGAGACCCAGTACTTC. Encoded protein: CATSDLASGQGQGGQETQYF.

This rearrangement joins TRBV6-6 to TRBJ2-1; unclear D gene. Trimming pared 2 bases from V and 8 bases from J, leaving 10 bases between. Per germline, CDR1 MNHNY and CDR2 SVGAGI (reference sequence). This CDR3 spans 13 amino acids. CDR3 sequence reads: CASSYTYGDEQFF. CDR3 sequence (DNA): TGTGCCAGCAGTTACACCTACGGAGATGAGCAGTTCTTC.

There are a few counts of this clone. The V call is TRBV4-1, the J call TRBJ2-2; 11 bases are shared with TRBD2. This CDR3 is built from 18 residues. The trim removed 1 base at V and 4 bases at J, leaving 8 bases unmatched. Germline loops: CDR1 MGHRA, CDR2 YSYEKL. CDR3: CASSQVTSGSVSTGELFF. The CDR3 DNA is TGCGCCAGCAGCCAAGTTACTAGCGGGAGTGTTAGCACCGGGGAGCTGTTTTTT.

The V gene is TRBV27, the J gene TRBJ1-5, with TRBD1 matching over 7 bases. V lost 3 bases to trimming and J lost 1 base; unmatched junction nucleotides: 12. This CDR3 spans 18 amino acids. The germline V gene encodes CDR1 MNHEY and CDR2 SMNVEV (reference sequence). CDR3 DNA: TGTGCCAGCAGTTTGTTTGGGGGGCAAGGGGGCAGCAATCAGCCCCAGCATTTT. Encoded protein: CASSLFGGQGGSNQPQHF.

V gene TRBV9 combines with J gene TRBJ2-3; TRBD2 matches at 8 bases. V shed 3 bases, J shed 4 bases, and the junction held 4 bases outside the gene matches. CDR1 is SGDLS and CDR2 is YYNGEE in the germline V gene. The length of the CDR3 is 14 residues. The CDR3 region has the DNA TGTGCCAGCAGCGATTCGGGAGGGCCAGATACGCAGTATTTT. This gives the protein CASSDSGGPDTQYF.

Comments on this clone: The same CDR3 is also encoded by other DNA sequences in this sample. The DNA of the CDR3 is TGCGCCAGCAGCACGGACAGGGGGCTATATGGCTACACCTTC. The encoded protein is CASSTDRGLYGYTF. The genes are TRBV5-1 and TRBJ1-2; 11 nucleotides agree with TRBD1. Trimming at V came to 4 bases and at J to 5 bases, leaving 4 bases not matched to a gene. Per the germline V gene, CDR1 is SGHRS and CDR2 is YFSETQ. There are 14 residues in the CDR3.

The chain is built from TRBV4-1 and TRBJ1-5, with no clear D. CDR1 is MGHRA and CDR2 is YSYEKL in the germline V gene. The germline V and J ends were trimmed by 0 bases and 6 bases, with 15 bases remaining between them. The CDR3 sequence is 16 residues long. CDR3 in DNA: TGCGCCAGCAGCCAAGAGTCTATGGGCAGAAGTCAGCCCCAGCATTTT. This gives the protein CASSQESMGRSQPQHF.

The rearrangement uses TRBV27 and TRBJ2-7; 11 bases map to TRBD1. J gave up 6 bases and V 5 bases, and 9 bases lay outside the gene matches. The V gene's germline CDR1 is MNHEY and CDR2 SMNVEV (reference sequence). The CDR3 length is 15 residues. Written as DNA, the CDR3 is TGTGCCAGCAGTACCTTACGGACAGGGGGCTCCGAGCAGTACTTC. Protein product: CASSTLRTGGSEQYF.

This chain connects TRBV19 to TRBJ2-1, with 7 bases lining up with TRBD1. J gave up 8 bases and V 5 bases, and 9 bases lay outside the gene matches. The CDR3 is 14 amino acids. Germline V gene data show CDR1 as LNHDA and CDR2 as SQIVND (reference sequence). CDR3 sequence reads: CASSLWTGEDEQFF. DNA of the CDR3: TGTGCCAGTAGTCTTTGGACAGGTGAGGATGAGCAGTTCTTC.

The V and J genes are TRBV5-1 and TRBJ1-4, with a tentative D call TRBD1 (5 bases). V was clipped by 4 bases and J by 3 bases, with 10 bases between them. The CDR3 totals 14 residues. Germline V gene sequence: CDR1 SGHRS, CDR2 YFSETQ. The CDR3: CASSPDRPNEKLFF. The CDR3 DNA is TGCGCCAGCAGCCCTGACAGACCTAATGAAAAACTGTTTTTT.

The CDR3: CASSLAGDSSGNTIYF. Written as DNA, the CDR3 is TGTGCCAGCAGCTTAGCCGGGGACAGCTCTGGAAACACCATATATTTT. V usage is TRBV7-6 and J usage is TRBJ1-3; 7 positions agree with TRBD1. The J segment lost 0 bases and the V segment lost 0 bases, leaving 2 bases of the junction unmatched. Germline V lookup: CDR1 SGHVS, CDR2 FNYEAQ. The CDR3 contains 16 residues.

The V and J genes are TRBV6-4 and TRBJ1-4; 8 bases agree with TRBD1. Looked up from germline, CDR1 is MRHNA and CDR2 is SNTAGT. The CDR3 totals 14 residues. The trim removed 2 bases at V and 8 bases at J, leaving 4 bases unmatched. As DNA, the CDR3 is TGTGCCAGCAGTGACCGGACAGGGAGCGAAAAACTGTTTTTT. It translates to CASSDRTGSEKLFF.

This chain joins TRBV5-4 and TRBJ2-7; D possibly corresponds to TRBD2 (5 bases). Germline assignment: CDR1 SGHNT and CDR2 YYREEE (reference sequence). The CDR3 length is 14 residues. Trimming shortened V by 1 base and J by 2 bases, and 10 bases separated the two germline ends. The CDR3 sequence is CASSLTAEPYEQYF. CDR3 coding DNA: TGTGCCAGCAGCTTGACAGCGGAGCCCTACGAGCAGTACTTC.

The chain links TRBV7-2 to TRBJ2-7; 8 bases agree with TRBD1. The trim removed 1 base at V and 4 bases at J, leaving 6 bases unmatched. Germline-derived CDR1 and CDR2 are SGHTA and FQGNSA. This CDR3 comprises 15 residues. The CDR3 nucleotides are TGTGCCAGCAGCTTAGTTTTTCAGGGGGCGTACGAGCAGTACTTC. Protein: CASSLVFQGAYEQYF.

This clone appeared a few times. This chain links TRBV3-1 (or the pseudogene TRBV3-2) with TRBJ2-1, with D unresolved. With 0 bases removed from V and 8 bases from J, the gap between germline ends came to 23 bases. This CDR3 spans 18 amino acids. Germline values: CDR1 LGHDT, CDR2 YNNKEL (reference sequence). The CDR3 protein is CASSQEMEIAREYDEQFF. CDR3 DNA sequence: TGTGCCAGCAGCCAAGAAATGGAAATAGCCCGTGAATACGATGAGCAGTTCTTC.

The rearrangement uses TRBV3-1 (or the pseudogene TRBV3-2) and TRBJ2-3; 9 nucleotides match TRBD1. CDR3 size: 16 residues. With 4 bases clipped from V and 0 bases from J, the junction kept 5 bases outside the gene matches. CDR1 is LGHDT and CDR2 is YNNKEL in the germline V gene (reference sequence). For the CDR3, the DNA is TGTGCCAGCAGCCTAGGGACAGGGACTAGCACAGATACGCAGTATTTT. The encoded protein is CASSLGTGTSTDTQYF.

With regard to this clone: The sample has other DNA sequences that encode this CDR3 too. This chain links TRBV3-1 (or the pseudogene TRBV3-2) with TRBJ1-2, with 7 bases aligning to TRBD1. J lost 4 bases, V lost 1 base, and 3 bases had no gene match. The CDR3 has 14 residues. The germline V gene encodes CDR1 LGHDT and CDR2 YNNKEL (reference sequence). The CDR3 here is CASSQAGQIYGYTF. The CDR3 bases are TGTGCCAGCAGCCAAGCGGGACAGATCTATGGCTACACCTTC.

The chain couples TRBV28 to TRBJ1-2; D is perhaps TRBD1 (6 bases). Germline CDR1 MDHEN, CDR2 SYDVKM. CDR3 length: 14 amino acids. Trimming stripped 7 bases from V and 4 bases from J, with 16 bases between. This CDR3 is CASMVPGQFYGYTF. DNA for the CDR3: TGTGCCAGCATGGTGCCAGGACAGTTCTATGGCTACACCTTC.

This rearrangement joins TRBV19 to TRBJ1-2, with D uncertain. CDR3 length equals 15 residues. Germline-derived CDR1 and CDR2 are LNHDA and SQIVND (reference sequence). Trimming removed 4 bases from V and 8 bases from J, with 20 bases in between. CDR3 protein: CASSTFSGVFGGYTF. As DNA, the CDR3 is TGTGCCAGTAGTACCTTCTCGGGTGTTTTCGGAGGCTACACCTTC.

The J gene is TRBJ1-6, the V gene TRBV9, with TRBD1 matching over 7 bases. This CDR3 contains 15 residues. V lost 3 bases to trimming and J lost 7 bases; unmatched junction nucleotides: 7. The V gene's germline CDR1 is SGDLS and CDR2 YYNGEE. The CDR3: CASSASGTENSPLHF. Written as DNA, the CDR3 is TGTGCCAGCAGCGCTTCCGGGACAGAAAATTCACCCCTCCACTTT. The complete variable domain, with remaining parts taken from reference TRBV9 and TRBJ1-6, reads DSGVTQTPKHLITATGQRVTLRCSPRSGDLSVYWYQQSLDQGLQFLIQYYNGEERAKGNILERFSAQQFPDLHSELNLSSLELGDSALYFCASSASGTENSPLHFGNGTRLTVT.